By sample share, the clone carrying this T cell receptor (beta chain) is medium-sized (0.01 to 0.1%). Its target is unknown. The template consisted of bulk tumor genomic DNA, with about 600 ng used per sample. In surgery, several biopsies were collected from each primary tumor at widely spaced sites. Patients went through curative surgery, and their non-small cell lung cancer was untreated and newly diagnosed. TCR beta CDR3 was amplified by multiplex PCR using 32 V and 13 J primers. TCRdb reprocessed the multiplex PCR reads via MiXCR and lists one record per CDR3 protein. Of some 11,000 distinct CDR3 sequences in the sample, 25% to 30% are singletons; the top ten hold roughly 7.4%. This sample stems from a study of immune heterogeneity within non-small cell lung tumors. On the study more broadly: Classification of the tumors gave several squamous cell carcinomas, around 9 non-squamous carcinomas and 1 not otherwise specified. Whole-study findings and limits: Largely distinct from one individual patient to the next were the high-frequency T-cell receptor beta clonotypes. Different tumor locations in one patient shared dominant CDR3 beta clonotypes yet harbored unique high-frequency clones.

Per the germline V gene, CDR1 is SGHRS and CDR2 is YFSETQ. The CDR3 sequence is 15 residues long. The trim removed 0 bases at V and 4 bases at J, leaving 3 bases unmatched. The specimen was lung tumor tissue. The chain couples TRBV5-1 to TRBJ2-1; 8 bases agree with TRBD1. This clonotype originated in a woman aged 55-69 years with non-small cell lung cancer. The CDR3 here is CASSLDGTGYNEQFF. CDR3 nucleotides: TGCGCCAGCAGCTTGGACGGGACAGGTTACAATGAGCAGTTCTTC.